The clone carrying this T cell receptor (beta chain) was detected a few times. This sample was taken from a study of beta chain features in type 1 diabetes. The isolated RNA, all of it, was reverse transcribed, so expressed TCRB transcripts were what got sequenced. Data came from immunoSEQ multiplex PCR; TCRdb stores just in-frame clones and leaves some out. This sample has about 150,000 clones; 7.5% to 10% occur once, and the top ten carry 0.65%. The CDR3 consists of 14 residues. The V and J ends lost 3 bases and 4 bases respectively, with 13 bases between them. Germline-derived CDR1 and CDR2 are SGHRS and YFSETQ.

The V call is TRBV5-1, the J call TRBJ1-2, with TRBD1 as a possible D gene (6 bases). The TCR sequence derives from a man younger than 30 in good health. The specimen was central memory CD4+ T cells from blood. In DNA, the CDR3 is TGCGCCAGCAGCTGGGGTCCAGGGGCCTATGGCTACACCTTC. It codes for CASSWGPGAYGYTF.